The subject of this entry is one T cell receptor beta chain. Its antigen is still unknown. It was with 60 Vbeta and 13 Jbeta primers that the PCR ran. Authors' data handling: Unique TCR beta chains numbered about 79 million in a later analysis, with roughly 11 million shared. The repertoire was sequenced with immunoSEQ multiplex PCR; TCRdb's copy has only in-frame clones and lacks some. The V and J calls and clone size are taken from that table; D and trimming were inferred from the DNA. The profile shows some 140,000 clones, 79% of them singletons. There are 13 residues in the CDR3. Trimming removed 5 bases at V and 8 bases at J, with 15 bases between. Germline loops: CDR1 MNHNS, CDR2 SASEGT. The data were taken from a study of cytomegalovirus exposure and HLA in healthy donors. Study-level results: Under in vitro conditions, three CMV-associated chains were confirmed as specific for CMV antigens. A later analysis appeared to link common viral pathogens to several of the most significant clusters.

V and J are TRBV6-1 and TRBJ1-2; D is possibly TRBD1 (6 bases). The source of this sequence is a man aged 18-30 years in good health and CMV-seronegative. Input material: PBMCs. The CDR3 loop reads CASSLGGASGYTF. Written as DNA, the CDR3 is TGTGCCAGCAGTTTAGGGGGGGCTTCGGGCTACACCTTC.